This is a list of T cell receptor beta chains from one sample in a study of blood T cell repertoires in COVID-19. TCRdb's copy holds only in-frame clones and misses some; the assay was immunoSEQ multiplex PCR. The sample yields about 250,000 clones, around 89% seen once. Source material: PBMCs or T cells enriched from blood (not recorded which). The receptor source for this set is a man in his forties or fifties who had recovered from COVID-19. CDR3s include the opening cysteine and the closing phenylalanine or tryptophan. A D gene is named only where the DNA matches it firmly. Rows may omit the clone size; those that give it use once, few, many or a size class.

>-|once|TRBJ1-5|TRBV2
CASKQGSNQPQHF
TGTGCCAGCAAACAGGGAAGCAATCAGCCCCAGCATTTT
>-|-|TRBJ1-3|TRBV7-9
CASSLLQVLSGNTIYF
TGTGCCAGCAGCCTATTGCAGGTCCTCTCTGGAAACACCATATATTTT
>TRBD1|-|TRBJ1-5|TRBV24-1
CATSDPGTGSQPQHF
TGTGCCACCAGTGACCCCGGGACAGGGAGTCAGCCCCAGCATTTT
>-|-|TRBJ1-5|TRBV24-1
CATSDSARGFHNQPQHF
TGTGCCACCAGTGATTCAGCTCGCGGGTTCCACAATCAGCCCCAGCATTTT
>TRBD2|-|TRBJ2-5|TRBV2
CASSELAGGGVWTQYF
TGTGCCAGCAGTGAGTTGGCGGGAGGCGGGGTTTGGACCCAGTACTTC
>TRBD2|-|TRBJ2-7|TRBV7-2
CASSLVFAGDPSAEYF
TGTGCCAGCAGCTTAGTATTTGCGGGAGACCCAAGTGCCGAGTACTTC
>TRBD1|-|TRBJ1-5|TRBV19
CASSYRGPSNQPQHF
TGTGCCAGTAGTTACAGGGGGCCGAGCAATCAGCCCCAGCATTTT
>TRBD1|few|TRBJ1-5|TRBV18
CASSLTGGTQPQHF
TGTGCCAGCTCGCTAACAGGGGGCACTCAGCCCCAGCATTTT
>-|-|TRBJ1-4|TRBV9
CASSVDSATNEKLFF
TGTGCCAGCAGCGTAGACAGTGCAACTAATGAAAAACTGTTTTTT
>TRBD2|-|TRBJ2-1|TRBV19
CASSIGHSGRAREQFF
TGTGCCAGTAGTATAGGTCATAGCGGGAGGGCCCGCGAGCAGTTCTTC
>TRBD1|-|TRBJ1-3|TRBV28
CASSSAGGFGNTIYF
TGTGCCAGCAGTTCCGCAGGGGGTTTTGGAAACACCATATATTTT
>TRBD2|-|TRBJ2-3|TRBV7-2
CASSPKGLGGTDTQYF
TGTGCCAGCAGCCCCAAAGGACTAGGAGGCACAGATACGCAGTATTTT
>-|-|TRBJ2-7|TRBV12-5
CASGSPRGSSYEQYF
TGTGCTAGTGGTTCCCCCCGGGGGAGCTCCTACGAGCAGTACTTC
>-|-|TRBJ1-2|TRBV19
CASSTGSWGYTF
TGTGCCAGTAGTACGGGGAGTTGGGGCTACACCTTC
>TRBD1|-|TRBJ2-3|TRBV10-3
CAISGSLGQGGTDTQYF
TGTGCCATCAGTGGGTCATTGGGACAGGGGGGCACAGATACGCAGTATTTT
>TRBD2|-|TRBJ2-7|TRBV5-5
CASSLGLTSGALYEQYF
TGTGCCAGCAGCTTGGGTTTGACTAGCGGGGCCCTCTACGAGCAGTACTTC
>-|-|TRBJ2-3|TRBV5-4
CASRTEQGPGTDTQYF
TGTGCCAGCAGAACCGAGCAGGGTCCGGGCACAGATACGCAGTATTTT
>TRBD2|-|TRBJ2-2|TRBV4-3
CASSQQTSGRPRRELFF
TGCGCCAGCAGCCAACAGACTAGCGGGAGACCCCGGAGGGAGCTGTTTTTT
>TRBD2|once|TRBJ2-3|TRBV27
CASSLFLAGVLLTDTQYF
TGTGCCAGCAGTTTATTCCTAGCGGGAGTGCTCCTCACAGATACGCAGTATTTT
>TRBD1|-|TRBJ1-2|TRBV19
CASSLPGQGARSGGYTF
TGTGCCAGTAGCTTGCCGGGACAGGGGGCGAGAAGTGGCGGCTACACCTTC
>TRBD1|-|TRBJ2-4|TRBV7-9
CASSFWDRDVIQYF
TGTGCCAGCAGCTTTTGGGACAGGGATGTCATTCAGTACTTC
>TRBD2|-|TRBJ2-5|TRBV10-2
CASSEPGLAGRGETQYF
TGCGCCAGCAGTGAGCCCGGACTAGCGGGTCGGGGTGAGACCCAGTACTTC
>TRBD1|-|TRBJ1-6|TRBV28
CASRKTRTGYNSPLHF
TGTGCCAGCAGGAAAACCAGGACAGGTTATAATTCACCCCTCCACTTT
>TRBD2|-|TRBJ2-7|TRBV7-2
CASSLAAFGAGGPHPYF
TGTGCCAGCAGCTTAGCAGCATTCGGAGCGGGAGGGCCTCATCCGTACTTC
>TRBD1|-|TRBJ2-7|TRBV6-5
CASSQDRVGEQYF
TGTGCCAGCAGCCAGGACAGGGTTGGCGAGCAGTACTTC
>-|-|TRBJ2-7|TRBV19
CASSIRGAVHEQYF
TGTGCCAGTAGTATTCGGGGGGCAGTTCACGAGCAGTACTTC
>-|-|TRBJ1-5|TRBV3-1/TRBV3-2
CASSQGSGPLSNQPQHF
TGTGCCAGCAGCCAAGGGTCAGGGCCTCTTAGCAATCAGCCCCAGCATTTT
>TRBD1|-|TRBJ1-2|TRBV14
CASSQDPLSGQGKRYGYTF
TGTGCCAGCAGCCAAGACCCCTTATCGGGACAGGGGAAGCGCTATGGCTACACCTTC
>TRBD2|once|TRBJ2-7|TRBV27
CASSKTSGSIYEQYF
TGTGCCAGCAGTAAAACTAGCGGGAGTATCTACGAGCAGTACTTC
>TRBD2|-|TRBJ2-1|TRBV6-2/TRBV6-3
CASSYSPSGTYNEQFF
TGTGCCAGCAGTTACTCTCCTAGCGGGACCTACAATGAGCAGTTCTTC
>TRBD1|-|TRBJ2-5|TRBV28
CASTVTRLGGRETQYF
TGTGCCAGCACTGTTACCCGATTAGGGGGCAGGGAGACCCAGTACTTC
>TRBD2|-|TRBJ2-1|TRBV7-9
CASSTPLAGANNEQFF
TGTGCCAGCAGTACCCCTTTAGCGGGAGCTAACAATGAGCAGTTCTTC
>TRBD2|-|TRBJ2-7|TRBV5-1
CASSLVGLRAGEPSYEQYF
TGCGCCAGCAGCTTGGTAGGTTTAAGAGCGGGGGAACCCTCCTACGAGCAGTACTTC
>-|once|TRBJ1-3|TRBV3-1/TRBV3-2
CASSFPSGGPGNTIYF
TGTGCCAGCAGCTTCCCATCGGGGGGGCCTGGAAACACCATATATTTT
>TRBD1|-|TRBJ1-6|TRBV7-3
CASSLTGTDNSPLHF
TGTGCCAGCAGCTTAACCGGGACAGATAATTCACCCCTCCACTTT
>-|once|TRBJ1-3|TRBV28
CASTTTRGGNTIYF
TGTGCCAGCACCACTACCCGAGGAGGAAACACCATATATTTT
>TRBD2|-|TRBJ2-3|TRBV7-8
CASSLFRGEIGQYF
TGTGCCAGCAGCTTATTCCGGGGGGAGATCGGGCAGTATTTT
>TRBD1|-|TRBJ1-1|TRBV5-1
CASSQGQSNTEAFF
TGCGCCAGCAGCCAGGGACAGAGTAACACTGAAGCTTTCTTT
>-|-|TRBJ2-7|TRBV21-1
CASSKDWAGVGNEQYF
TGTGCCAGCAGCAAAGATTGGGCCGGGGTGGGGAACGAGCAGTACTTC
>-|few|TRBJ1-6|TRBV4-3
CASSQESPGGWVSSPLHF
TGCGCCAGCAGCCAAGAGAGCCCGGGGGGTTGGGTATCCTCACCCCTCCACTTT
>TRBD1|-|TRBJ2-7|TRBV11-3
CASNRQGSEQYF
TGTGCCAGCAATCGACAGGGGTCCGAGCAGTACTTC
>-|-|TRBJ2-3|TRBV29-1
CSGGDTFKDTQYF
TGCAGCGGGGGGGACACTTTCAAAGATACGCAGTATTTT
>TRBD2|-|TRBJ2-7|TRBV2
CASSEGIGRGSPYEQYF
TGTGCCAGCAGTGAGGGGATTGGGAGGGGCAGCCCCTACGAGCAGTACTTC
>-|-|TRBJ1-3|TRBV27
CASSENAGNTIYF
TGTGCCAGCAGCGAGAATGCGGGAAACACCATATATTTT
>-|-|TRBJ2-7|TRBV2
CASSEARQAPYEQYF
TGTGCCAGCAGTGAAGCGCGACAGGCCCCCTACGAGCAGTACTTC
>-|-|TRBJ2-3|TRBV29-1
CSVDGRVGPRESNTQYF
TGCAGCGTTGACGGCAGGGTAGGACCACGCGAGTCGAATACGCAGTATTTT